This entry is about one T cell receptor beta chain. Its matching antigen is unknown. Blood was collected once per donor into heparin, averaging about 110 mL. CDR3 length: 13 residues. V shed 2 bases and J shed 8 bases, with 12 bases lying between them. CDR1 is MNHEY, CDR2 SVGAGI, per germline. Since all of the isolated RNA was reverse transcribed, expressed TCRB transcripts were what got sequenced. The data were produced by immunoSEQ multiplex PCR, yet TCRdb's version contains in-frame clones alone and is incomplete. The data hold 300,000 or so clones, with approximately 14% observed a single time. The sample comes from a study of beta chain features in type 1 diabetes. Study-wide results and limits: The study found moderately but significantly shorter TCRB CDR3s in all four CD4+ subsets of Type 1 diabetes patients.

The TCR originated in a man aged 25 to 45 with type 1 diabetes. Source material: naive CD4+ T cells from blood. The rearrangement links TRBV6-5 to TRBJ1-2; D is ambiguous. The CDR3: CASSYPDGGGYTF. In DNA form, the CDR3 reads TGTGCCAGCAGTTACCCTGACGGCGGGGGCTACACCTTC.